This T cell receptor beta chain was sequenced during a study of post-analysis software for immune sequencing data. Study background: Relapsing-remitting, secondary progressive and progressive-relapsing multiple sclerosis were all included among the disease courses. Study results and limitations: Versus controls, multiple sclerosis patients showed significantly lower diversity (normalized Chao1). Compared with controls, patients had more of about 5 TRBV segments, including TRBV5-6, TRBV5-1 and TRBV20-1.

Built from TCR beta cDNA, the libraries had unique molecular identifiers in them. T cells numbering about 0.85 to 10 million yielded roughly 0.5 million cDNA molecules. Using its own MiXCR run on the PCR reads, TCRdb lists one record per CDR3 protein. There are hundreds of thousands of distinct CDR3 sequences in the sample; around 50% occur only once, and over 4% lies in the top ten. With regard to this clonotype: Its antigen is undetermined.

The CDR3 extends over 17 amino acids. CDR1 and CDR2 from the germline V gene are SGHDT and YYEEEE. V gave up 4 bases and J gave up 6 bases, with 20 bases separating them. The J gene is TRBJ1-6, the V gene TRBV5-6, with D possibly TRBD1 on 6 matching bases. Sequencing input: blood. The receptor was isolated from a girl between 5 and 17 years old with multiple sclerosis. In DNA, the CDR3 is TGTGCCAGCAGCACTGAGGTTTTGGGGGGGCGTAATTCACCCCTCCACTTT. The encoded protein is CASSTEVLGGRNSPLHF.